These 20 T cell receptor beta chains originate from one sample sequenced in a study of spatial heterogeneity in lung cancer. Each CDR3 protein gets one entry after TCRdb re-called the 5' RACE reads with MiXCR. The data show 900 to 1,200 distinct CDR3 sequences, about 7% seen once. As for time point: sample taken at primary tumor resection. Unsorted samples of tumor, nontumor lung or frozen PBMC had their whole RNA sequenced. Specimen: normal lung tissue next to the tumor, collected at surgery. The receptors were gathered from a male donor with early-stage non-small cell lung cancer.

This clonotype is labeled medium-sized. This beta chain slipped into a library made for alpha chains as a stray read, so its size is not meaningful. V is TRBV27 and J is TRBJ1-2; TRBD1 matches at 7 bases. Looked up from germline, CDR1 is MNHEY and CDR2 is SMNVEV (reference sequence). Germline trimming cut 6 bases from V and 4 bases from J; bases unmatched to any gene: 5. The length of the CDR3 is 13 residues. CDR3 sequence: CASSLGQTYGYTF. The CDR3 nucleotides read TGTGCCAGCAGCCTGGGACAGACCTATGGCTACACCTTC.

In its sample, this clonotype is medium-sized. In a library made to pick up alpha chains, this beta chain is a stray read with a size that means little. The chain couples TRBV27 to TRBJ2-5; D unclear. Germline assignment: CDR1 MNHEY and CDR2 SMNVEV (reference sequence). CDR3 length: 14 amino acids. The V gene lost 5 bases and the J gene lost 1 base, with 11 bases spanning the gap. The CDR3 loop reads CASSPRPSQETQYF. The CDR3 nucleotides read TGTGCCAGCAGTCCCCGACCTAGCCAAGAGACCCAGTACTTC.

Judged by abundance, this clonotype is medium-sized. This beta chain came through as a stray read in a library set up for alpha chains, and its size says little. This chain uses TRBV28 with TRBJ2-7, with 11 bases fitting TRBD2. The CDR3 extends over 17 amino acids. J lost 3 bases, V lost 6 bases, and 13 bases had no gene match. Germline CDR1 MDHEN, CDR2 SYDVKM. Here the CDR3 DNA reads TGTGCCAGCAGCCTTCCGACTAGCGGGATCTCCCACTACGAGCAGTACTTC. As protein: CASSLPTSGISHYEQYF.

This clonotype is termed medium-sized (0.01 to 0.1%). For a library built for alpha chains, this beta chain is a stray read; little rests on its size. The chain uses TRBV27 and TRBJ2-2; TRBD1 agrees at 8 bases. Germline CDR1 is MNHEY and CDR2 is SMNVEV (reference sequence). The V segment lost 4 bases and the J segment 3 bases; nucleotides outside the gene matches: 4. This CDR3 contains 15 residues. CDR3 loop: CASSSGGTDTGELFF. DNA for the CDR3: TGTGCCAGCAGTTCAGGGGGCACGGACACCGGGGAGCTGTTTTTT.

This clonotype is deemed large. A library made for alpha chains picked up this beta chain off target, so its size means little. CDR3 in amino acids: CASSKPGLADEQFF. The CDR3 coding sequence is TGTGCCAGCAGCAAACCGGGACTAGCAGATGAGCAGTTCTTC. The gene calls are TRBV7-9 and TRBJ2-1; 9 bases are a match to TRBD2. V trimming: 5 bases; J trimming: 8 bases; junction bases outside the gene matches: 7. This CDR3 contains 14 residues. Germline V gene sequence: CDR1 SEHNR, CDR2 FQNEAQ (reference sequence).

Within the sample, this clonotype is large. The library was prepared for alpha chains; this beta chain is a stray read, so its frequency means little. The chain has TRBV27 and TRBJ2-2; tentatively, D is TRBD1 (6 bases). The CDR3 extends over 14 amino acids. Looked up from germline, CDR1 is MNHEY and CDR2 is SMNVEV (reference sequence). V dropped 3 bases and J dropped 5 bases, with 10 bases sitting between them. CDR3: CASSLGASTGELFF. CDR3 sequence (DNA): TGTGCCAGCAGTTTGGGGGCGAGTACCGGGGAGCTGTTTTTT.

In this sample, this clonotype is medium-sized. This beta chain was picked up by a library intended for alpha chains and is off target, so its count carries little meaning. V usage is TRBV20-1 and J usage is TRBJ2-7; 12 nucleotides agree with TRBD2. The CDR3 spans 16 residues. The trim removed 7 bases at V and 3 bases at J, leaving 13 bases unmatched. Germline values: CDR1 DFQATT, CDR2 SNEGSKA (reference sequence). CDR3 loop: CSVPGTSGRGYYEQYF. For the CDR3, the DNA is TGCAGTGTACCCGGGACTAGCGGGCGGGGGTACTACGAGCAGTACTTC.

This clonotype counts as large. This beta chain slipped into a library made for alpha chains as a stray read, so its size is not meaningful. The CDR3 nucleotides are TGTGCCAGCAGCCGAGACAGGGCGGCAAACATTCAGTACTTC. Translated: CASSRDRAANIQYF. The chain combines TRBV7-2 with TRBJ2-4; TRBD1 aligns across 7 bases. V shed 5 bases and J 6 bases; nucleotides not matched to a gene: 7. Per the germline V gene, CDR1 is SGHTA and CDR2 is FQGNSA. The length of the CDR3 is 14 residues.

In its sample, this clonotype was seen a few times. This beta chain represents an off-target read in a library built for alpha chains; its size is of limited meaning. This chain joins TRBV5-6 and TRBJ2-5; no firm D call. Between the trimmed V and J ends, which lost 1 base and 5 bases, there was a span of 12 bases. The CDR3 is 14 amino acids. Germline CDR1 reads SGHDT; CDR2 reads YYEEEE. CDR3 in amino acids: CASSLISRPETQYF. CDR3 DNA: TGTGCCAGCAGCTTGATAAGCCGCCCGGAGACCCAGTACTTC.

This clonotype has ten or more counts. Relative to the germline gene, one junction end is altered; a read error may explain this. The library was built for alpha chains, so this beta chain is an off-target read and its size means little. This chain's CDR3 is CVSSLEVSAYEQYF. CDR3 nucleotide sequence: TGTGTCAGCAGCTTGGAAGTATCCGCCTACGAGCAGTACTTC. The gene calls are TRBV5-5 and TRBJ2-7; D gene ambiguous. The CDR3 runs 14 residues. Germline loops: CDR1 SGHKS, CDR2 YYEKEE (reference sequence). Full variable domain (rest looked up from reference TRBV5-5 and TRBJ2-7): DAGVTQSPTHLIKTRGQQVTLRCSPISGHKSVSWYQQVLGQGPQFIFQYYEKEERGRGNFPDRFSARQFPNYSSELNVNALLLGDSALYLCVSSLEVSAYEQYFGPGTRLTVT.

By its share, this clonotype is medium-sized. This beta chain is a stray sequence in a library constructed for alpha chains; its clone size is not meaningful. The CDR3 sequence: CSARTSGAQETQYF. Here the CDR3 DNA reads TGCAGTGCCCGGACTAGCGGGGCCCAAGAGACCCAGTACTTC. The rearrangement uses TRBV20-1 and TRBJ2-5; TRBD2 matches 12 bases. There are 14 residues in the CDR3. The J segment lost 1 base and the V segment lost 6 bases, leaving 3 bases of the junction unmatched. Looked up from germline, CDR1 is DFQATT and CDR2 is SNEGSKA (reference sequence).

This clonotype is labeled medium-sized. The library was built for alpha chains, so this beta chain is an off-target read and its size means little. This chain connects TRBV9 to TRBJ2-2; tentatively, D is TRBD1 or TRBD2 (5 bases each). The CDR3 has 14 residues. CDR1 and CDR2 from the germline V gene are SGDLS and YYNGEE. With 4 bases removed from V and 1 base from J, the gap between germline ends came to 8 bases. CDR3 nucleotide sequence: TGTGCCAGCAGCCGGGGCTGGAACACCGGGGAGCTGTTTTTT. Protein: CASSRGWNTGELFF.

In its sample, this clonotype is medium-sized. This beta chain is an unintended read in a library built for alpha chains; its size means little. The rearrangement uses TRBV11-3 and TRBJ2-3; 11 nucleotides agree with TRBD2. The ends lost 1 base at V and 0 bases at J; junction bases unmatched: 3. CDR3 length: 17 amino acids. CDR1 SGHNT and CDR2 YENEEA come from the germline V gene. CDR3 residues: CASSLASGGYSTDTQYF. CDR3 in DNA: TGTGCCAGCAGCTTAGCTAGCGGGGGGTATAGCACAGATACGCAGTATTTT.

This clonotype is large (0.1 to 1%) by share. Because this beta chain is a stray read in a library intended to capture alpha chains, its abundance should not be given much weight. The CDR3 reads CASSSLGVGDTEAFF. CDR3 nucleotide sequence: TGCGCCAGCAGCTCGTTGGGGGTCGGCGACACTGAAGCTTTCTTT. The chain carries TRBV5-1 and TRBJ1-1, with D perhaps matching TRBD1 (5 bases). Germline-derived CDR1 and CDR2 are SGHRS and YFSETQ. The CDR3 consists of 15 residues. The ends were cut back, 3 bases at V and 3 bases at J, with 15 bases in the middle. The full variable domain, in which reference TRBV5-1 and TRBJ1-1 provide the parts outside the CDR3, is KAGVTQTPRYLIKTRGQQVTLSCSPISGHRSVSWYQQTPGQGLQFLFEYFSETQRNKGNFPGRFSGRQFSNSRSEMNVSTLELGDSALYLCASSSLGVGDTEAFFGQGTRLTVV.

The table lists this clonotype with many counts. This beta chain is an off-target read within a library intended for alpha chains, so its frequency means little. The chain recombines TRBV20-1 with TRBJ2-1, with TRBD2 matching 7 bases. CDR1 DFQATT and CDR2 SNEGSKA come from the germline V gene (reference sequence). The CDR3 extends over 13 amino acids. The ends lost 6 bases at V and 6 bases at J; junction bases unmatched: 8. The CDR3 bases are TGCAGTGCCCTCCGGGGCGGGGGCAATGAGCAGTTCTTC. Translated, it gives CSALRGGGNEQFF.

Relative to its sample, this clonotype is large (0.1 to 1%). A library made for alpha chains picked up this beta chain off target, so its size means little. The rearrangement links TRBV29-1 to TRBJ1-1; the match to TRBD1 covers 9 bases. Germline lookup yields CDR1 SQVTM and CDR2 ANQGSEA. The CDR3 extends over 13 amino acids. In nucleotides, the CDR3 is TGCAGTACCGGGGAGACAGGGGGCACTGAAGCTTTCTTT. This encodes CSTGETGGTEAFF.

This clonotype is large in the sample. This beta chain was picked up by a library intended for alpha chains and is off target, so its count carries little meaning. CDR3 bases: TGTGCCAGCAGCCAAGGCAGCGGGGACAATGAGCAGTTCTTC. Amino acids: CASSQGSGDNEQFF. The chain recombines TRBV3-1 with TRBJ2-1; 7 bases map to TRBD2. Trimming cost V 1 base and J 5 bases; bases outside gene matches: 2. The CDR3 runs to 14 residues. From germline, CDR1 is LGHDT and CDR2 YNNKEL (reference sequence).

This clonotype is labeled medium-sized. Because the library targeted alpha chains, this beta chain is an off-target read whose size means little. The rearrangement uses TRBV25-1 and TRBJ1-2; no reliable D call. The V gene lost 3 bases and the J gene lost 2 bases, with 13 bases spanning the gap. This CDR3 region has 15 residues. Germline CDR1 MGHDK, CDR2 SYGVNS. CDR3 in amino acids: CASSDLGRPNYGYTF. The CDR3 nucleotides read TGTGCCAGCAGTGATCTGGGCAGGCCGAACTATGGCTACACCTTC.

This clonotype is medium-sized by share. The size of this beta chain means little, since it is a stray read in a library made for alpha chains. The chain links TRBV20-1 to TRBJ1-5; D is unresolved. The length of the CDR3 is 12 residues. Germline V gene data show CDR1 as DFQATT and CDR2 as SNEGSKA (reference sequence). Trimming took off 3 bases at V and 7 bases at J, with 10 bases between the two ends. CDR3 coding DNA: TGCAGTGCTAGGGACGCGGGGCAGCCCCAGCATTTT. Its protein product is CSARDAGQPQHF.

In this sample, this clonotype is large. Found in a library prepared for alpha chains, this beta chain is an off-target read, and its abundance has little meaning. V gene TRBV20-1 combines with J gene TRBJ2-7; TRBD1 or TRBD2 may be the D gene (5 bases each). Trimming pared 2 bases from V and 1 base from J, leaving 9 bases between. CDR1 DFQATT and CDR2 SNEGSKA come from the germline V gene (reference sequence). This CDR3 contains 13 residues. CDR3 in amino acids: CSARSEGSYEQYF. Written as DNA, the CDR3 is TGCAGTGCTAGATCTGAGGGGTCCTACGAGCAGTACTTC.